A selection of T cell receptor beta chains follows, all from one sample in a study of blood T cell repertoires in COVID-19. The protocol was immunoSEQ multiplex PCR, while the TCRdb copy is restricted to in-frame clones and leaves out a portion. The sample has around 74,000 clones; approximately 90% are singletons. Sequencing used peripheral blood. The origin of the receptors is a man between 45 and 60 years old with active COVID-19. The CDR3 runs from the conserved cysteine through the conserved F or W. A D gene is named only where the DNA matches it firmly. Some rows have no size entry. The others give once, few or many, or a class for an expanded clone.

v_gene,abundance,j_gene,d_gene,CDR3nt,CDR3aa
TRBV7-6,.,TRBJ2-3,TRBD1,TGTGCCAGCAGCGCCCGGGACAGGGGGCTAGATACGCAGTATTTT,CASSARDRGLDTQYF
TRBV27,.,TRBJ2-3,TRBD2,TGTGCCAGCAGTTTTGCGGGGGGAGCAGATACGCAGTATTTT,CASSFAGGADTQYF
TRBV20-1,.,TRBJ2-5,.,TGCAGTGCTAGACCACAAGAGACCCAGTACTTC,CSARPQETQYF
TRBV5-4,.,TRBJ2-7,TRBD1,TGTGCCAGCAGCTCATGGACAGGGGGCAGGTGGAGCGAGCAGTACTTC,CASSSWTGGRWSEQYF
TRBV11-3,.,TRBJ2-5,TRBD1,TGTGCCAGCAGCTTAGTGCCGGGACAGGGGACCCAAGAGACCCAGTACTTC,CASSLVPGQGTQETQYF
TRBV28,.,TRBJ1-4,.,TGTGCCAGCAGTCGCAATGAGTATGAAAAACTGTTTTTT,CASSRNEYEKLFF
TRBV25-1,.,TRBJ1-6,.,TGTGCCAGCAGTGGACAAGGGGGTTCACCCCTCCACTTT,CASSGQGGSPLHF
TRBV9,.,TRBJ2-7,.,TGTGCCACGCCAGCGGCGTCCCCGACATACGAGCAGTACTTC,CATPAASPTYEQYF
TRBV6-5,.,TRBJ1-5,.,TGTGCCAGCACCACCACGAGAGGTAATCAGCCCCAGCATTTT,CASTTTRGNQPQHF
TRBV28,.,TRBJ2-7,.,TGTGCCAGCAGCCGCGGACTTCACTACGAGCAGTACTTC,CASSRGLHYEQYF
TRBV3-1/TRBV3-2,.,TRBJ2-3,TRBD2,TGTGCCAGCCCCCAAGTACGTTGGGGGAGGCGGGGGGGGTCAGATACGCAGTATTTT,CASPQVRWGRRGGSDTQYF
TRBV23-1,.,TRBJ1-1,TRBD1,TGCGCCCCCACAGGGGAGGTGAACACTGAAGCTTTCTTT,CAPTGEVNTEAFF
TRBV7-9,.,TRBJ2-5,TRBD2,TGTGCCAGCAGCTTAAGCGGGGGGGCCGGGGAGACCCAGTACTTC,CASSLSGGAGETQYF
TRBV7-3,.,TRBJ2-1,TRBD2,TGTGCCAGCGCCTCAACTAGCGGGAGGTTTAATGAGCAGTTCTTC,CASASTSGRFNEQFF
TRBV3-1/TRBV3-2,.,TRBJ1-4,TRBD1,TGTGCCAGCAGCGCGTCCGGGACAGTAGGGGAAAAACTGTTTTTT,CASSASGTVGEKLFF
TRBV5-5,.,TRBJ2-7,TRBD1,TGTGCCAGCAGCTTAAGGACAGGAGGCGAGCAGTACTTC,CASSLRTGGEQYF
TRBV5-1,.,TRBJ1-6,.,TGCGCCAGCAGCTTGGCGACATTGTCCTTCTCCTATAATTCACCCCTCCACTTT,CASSLATLSFSYNSPLHF
TRBV28,.,TRBJ2-7,TRBD1,TGTGCCAGCAGTTTATACCCGGGACAGGGGGATTACGAGCAGTACTTC,CASSLYPGQGDYEQYF
TRBV7-8,.,TRBJ2-7,TRBD2,TGTGCCAGCAGCCGAGGACTAGCGGAGCTCTACGAGCAGTACTTC,CASSRGLAELYEQYF
TRBV19,.,TRBJ1-5,TRBD1,TGTGCCAGTAGTATTAGGTCCGGGACAGGTAGCAATCAGCCCCAGCATTTT,CASSIRSGTGSNQPQHF
TRBV6-2/TRBV6-3,.,TRBJ1-2,TRBD1,TGTGCCAGCAGTTCCTCTACACTTCGCCCGGGACAGGGTGGGAATGGCTACACCTTC,CASSSSTLRPGQGGNGYTF
TRBV18,.,TRBJ2-1,.,TGTGCCAGCTCACCACTTCCCGAGGTTGAGCAGTTCTTC,CASSPLPEVEQFF
TRBV6-5,once,TRBJ1-2,TRBD1,TGTGCCACGAAGCGGGCGGGACAGAAAAACTATGGCTACACCTTC,CATKRAGQKNYGYTF
TRBV7-6,.,TRBJ2-7,TRBD1,TGTGCCAGCAGCTTAAGGACAGGGGAGGTCTACGAGCAGTACTTC,CASSLRTGEVYEQYF
TRBV5-1,.,TRBJ2-7,.,TGCGCCAGCAGCTTGGAGGCAGGGGAATACGAGCAGTACTTC,CASSLEAGEYEQYF
TRBV5-4,.,TRBJ1-2,TRBD1,TGTGCCAGCAGCTCCACAACCGAGGGGGCTGGCGGCTACACCTTC,CASSSTTEGAGGYTF
TRBV5-1,once,TRBJ2-7,.,TGCGCCAGCGAGGCAGTCCACGAGCAGTACTTC,CASEAVHEQYF
TRBV27,once,TRBJ2-3,TRBD2,TGTGCCAGCAGTTTTTCGGGACTAGCGGGACTCCAACAAAACACAGATACGCAGTATTTT,CASSFSGLAGLQQNTDTQYF
TRBV19,.,TRBJ2-7,TRBD1,TGTGCCAGCGGCCGGGGACAGGGAGGGTCCTACGAGCAGTACTTC,CASGRGQGGSYEQYF
TRBV3-1/TRBV3-2,.,TRBJ2-7,.,TGTGCCAGCAGCCTCCTGGACAGCGAGCAGTACTTC,CASSLLDSEQYF
TRBV9,.,TRBJ2-3,.,TGTGCTAATCGAGGAGGTTATTTT,CANRGGYF
TRBV28,.,TRBJ2-7,TRBD1,TGTGCCAGCAGGGGAACAGGGGTTGGGTACGAGCAGTACTTC,CASRGTGVGYEQYF
TRBV11-2,.,TRBJ2-7,TRBD1,TGTGCCAGCAGCTTAGATCTTTACGCCGGGACAGGGGGCTTCGAGCAGTACTTC,CASSLDLYAGTGGFEQYF
TRBV6-5,.,TRBJ1-1,TRBD1,TGTGCCAGCAGTCCACAGGGGGAGGGCACTGAAGCTTTCTTT,CASSPQGEGTEAFF
TRBV25-1,few,TRBJ1-5,TRBD1,TGTGCCAGCAGTGAACGGACAGGGAATCAGCCCCAGCATTTT,CASSERTGNQPQHF
TRBV4-3,.,TRBJ2-2,TRBD1,TGCGCCAGCAGCCAAGATAATTTAGGGACAGGCACCACCGGGGAGCTGTTTTTT,CASSQDNLGTGTTGELFF
TRBV24-1,.,TRBJ2-1,TRBD2,TGTGCCACCAGTGACTTGACTAGCGGGAGCCGCCTGGCAGGATACAATGAGCAGTTCTTC,CATSDLTSGSRLAGYNEQFF
TRBV9,.,TRBJ1-2,.,TGTGCCAGCAGCGGATCAGAGGTTGGCTACACCTTC,CASSGSEVGYTF
TRBV6-5,.,TRBJ1-2,.,TGTGCCAGCAGTTACTCGGGGGGGGGCATCTATGGCTACACCTTC,CASSYSGGGIYGYTF
TRBV5-1,.,TRBJ1-1,.,TGCGCCAGCAGCTTGGTTCAGGGGAACACTGAAGCTTTCTTT,CASSLVQGNTEAFF
TRBV7-2,.,TRBJ1-1,TRBD1,TGTGCCAGCAGGGCGGGACAGACCATTGAAGCTTTCTTT,CASRAGQTIEAFF
TRBV9,.,TRBJ2-7,TRBD2,TGTGCCAGCAGCGAGGGACGGGAGGCCTACGAGCAGTACTTC,CASSEGREAYEQYF